The 16 T cell receptor beta chains in this list originate from one sample, sequenced in a study of blood T cell repertoires in COVID-19. TCRdb keeps only in-frame clones here, not all; method: immunoSEQ multiplex PCR. The table includes about 120,000 clones, approximately 90% detected once. Sequencing was performed on peripheral blood. These receptors were obtained from a human donor with active COVID-19. The donor label of this sample is uncertain.

The chain links TRBV25-1 to TRBJ1-4; 11 bases map to TRBD1. V shed 4 bases, J shed 0 bases, and the junction held 7 bases outside the gene matches. The length of the CDR3 is 18 residues. From germline, CDR1 is MGHDK and CDR2 SYGVNS. The CDR3 loop is CASSGPGQGDATNEKLFF. The CDR3 DNA reads TGTGCCAGCAGTGGACCGGGACAGGGGGATGCAACTAATGAAAAACTGTTTTTT.

The table lists this clone with a count of one. The chain has TRBV27 and TRBJ2-7, with 9 bases that match TRBD1. Germline values: CDR1 MNHEY, CDR2 SMNVEV (reference sequence). V lost 1 base, J lost 4 bases, and 5 bases stayed unmatched. There are 15 residues in the CDR3. This chain's CDR3 is CASSLYRGQIYEQYF. The CDR3 nucleotides read TGTGCCAGCAGTTTATACAGGGGGCAGATATACGAGCAGTACTTC.

The V gene is TRBV27, the J gene TRBJ2-2; 12 bases are a match to TRBD1. CDR3 length: 16 amino acids. V was pared by 5 bases and J by 5 bases, with 6 bases of the junction left unmatched. Germline V gene lookup returns CDR1 MNHEY and CDR2 SMNVEV (reference sequence). The CDR3, as DNA: TGTGCCAGCAGTGAATGGGACAGGGGGCGAACCGGGGAGCTGTTTTTT. This codes for CASSEWDRGRTGELFF.

V and J are TRBV2 and TRBJ2-7, with a possible D match to TRBD2 (5 bases). CDR3 size: 12 residues. The V gene lost 5 bases and the J gene lost 3 bases, with 8 bases spanning the gap. CDR1 SNHLY and CDR2 FYNNEI come from the germline V gene. CDR3: CASSSSGYEQYF. The CDR3 DNA reads as TGTGCCAGCAGTTCCAGCGGCTACGAGCAGTACTTC.

This chain uses TRBV6-5 with TRBJ2-7; 10 bases map to TRBD1. The CDR3 totals 15 residues. V was pared by 4 bases and J by 4 bases, with 7 bases of the junction left unmatched. In germline, CDR1 is MNHEY, CDR2 SVGAGI. The CDR3 DNA follows: TGTGCCAGCAGTTCCACCGGGACAGGGGAATACGAGCAGTACTTC. Protein sequence: CASSSTGTGEYEQYF.

The chain links TRBV25-1 to TRBJ2-7, with TRBD1 matching over 8 bases. CDR3 length equals 13 residues. Germline values: CDR1 MGHDK, CDR2 SYGVNS. J gave up 6 bases and V 7 bases, and 8 bases lay outside the gene matches. CDR3 in DNA: TGTGCCAGCATGGGGGACAGGTCGCGCGAGCAGTACTTC. Translating it yields CASMGDRSREQYF.

This chain connects TRBV6-1 to TRBJ1-2; 9 bases line up with TRBD1. V was pared by 2 bases and J by 6 bases, with 4 bases of the junction left unmatched. In germline, CDR1 is MNHNS, CDR2 SASEGT. The CDR3 is 14 amino acids. The CDR3 is CASSERWTGDGYTF. The CDR3 DNA sequence: TGTGCCAGCAGTGAAAGGTGGACAGGGGATGGCTACACCTTC.

V usage is TRBV2 and J usage is TRBJ1-3; D is ambiguous. V gave up 5 bases and J gave up 7 bases, with 9 bases separating them. The CDR3 is 12 residues long. Germline lookup yields CDR1 SNHLY and CDR2 FYNNEI. CDR3: CASSPGFNTIYF. CDR3 nucleotide sequence: TGTGCCAGCAGTCCGGGGTTTAACACCATATATTTT.

V gene TRBV9 combines with J gene TRBJ2-1; 9 bases match TRBD2. This CDR3 contains 17 residues. Looked up from germline, CDR1 is SGDLS and CDR2 is YYNGEE. V shed 3 bases, J shed 3 bases, and the junction held 10 bases outside the gene matches. CDR3 nucleotides: TGTGCCAGCAGCGCCCTCCCCGGAGCGGGGGGCTACAATGAGCAGTTCTTC. Its translation is CASSALPGAGGYNEQFF.

The CDR3 here is CASSVRDRGSDTQYF. The CDR3 DNA follows: TGTGCCAGCAGCGTCCGGGACAGGGGGTCGGATACGCAGTATTTT. The chain recombines TRBV7-2 with TRBJ2-3; 11 bases map to TRBD1. This CDR3 region has 15 residues. Germline-derived CDR1 and CDR2 are SGHTA and FQGNSA. Trimming took 5 bases from V and 6 from J; bases not matched to a gene: 7.

The CDR3 sequence is CASSSRLGTSGAIHNEQFF. Here the CDR3 DNA reads TGTGCCAGCAGCTCTCGGTTGGGGACTAGCGGGGCGATACACAATGAGCAGTTCTTC. J is TRBJ2-1 and V is TRBV21-1; the DNA was not compared with TRBD2, the D call given in the table. TRBV21-1 is flagged as a pseudogene. This CDR3 comprises 19 residues.

The V gene is TRBV7-6, the J gene TRBJ1-5; 9 bases map to TRBD1. Germline CDR1 is SGHVS and CDR2 is FNYEAQ. V dropped 1 base and J dropped 5; count of bases not matched to a gene: 3. The CDR3 is made up of 15 amino acids. CDR3: CASSLGTGDYQPQHF. For the CDR3, the DNA is TGTGCCAGCAGCTTAGGGACAGGGGATTATCAGCCCCAGCATTTT.

The gene calls are TRBV30 and TRBJ1-6; TRBD1 aligns across 7 bases. Looked up from germline, CDR1 is GTSNPN and CDR2 is SVGIG (reference sequence). J lost 9 bases, V lost 5 bases, and 4 bases had no gene match. The CDR3 runs 12 residues. The CDR3 spells CAWDRDGSPLHF. In nucleotides, the CDR3 is TGTGCCTGGGACAGGGACGGTTCACCCCTCCACTTT.

The rearrangement joins TRBV27 to TRBJ1-1; D is unresolved. Germline CDR1 is MNHEY and CDR2 is SMNVEV (reference sequence). The CDR3 has 11 residues. The V and J ends lost 7 bases and 4 bases respectively, with 7 bases between them. The CDR3 loop reads CASIGLTEAFF. The CDR3 nucleotides are TGTGCCAGCATCGGTCTCACTGAAGCTTTCTTT.

The chain has TRBV4-1 and TRBJ1-5; 8 bases map to TRBD1. Germline lookup yields CDR1 MGHRA and CDR2 YSYEKL. V lost 4 bases, J lost 2 bases, and 1 base stayed unmatched. This CDR3 region has 14 residues. CDR3 sequence (DNA): TGCGCCAGCAGCCCGGGACAGGGCAATCAGCCCCAGCATTTT. It is translated as CASSPGQGNQPQHF.

This chain joins TRBV5-1 and TRBJ2-1, with TRBD2 matching 8 bases. CDR1 and CDR2 (germline): SGHRS, YFSETQ. The CDR3 is made up of 13 amino acids. Trimming at V came to 5 bases and at J to 8 bases, leaving 6 bases not matched to a gene. CDR3 protein: CASRPTSDYEQFF. CDR3 nucleotide sequence: TGCGCCAGCAGACCGACTAGCGACTATGAGCAGTTCTTC.